This TCR beta chain is drawn from a study of CD8 T cells in ankylosing spondylitis. Study-level results: Disease-linked clones proved CD8+ and comparatively uncommon in peripheral blood. Both synovial fluid and blood in reactive arthritis had previously been reported to carry some motif variants. Disease-linked clones reportedly showed significant enrichment in matched ankylosing spondylitis synovial fluid.

As the method for making TCR beta libraries, quantitative 5'-RACE with molecular barcodes was used. TCRdb re-called the 5' RACE reads through MiXCR, storing one row per CDR3 protein. Found here are 200,000 to 250,000 distinct CDR3 sequences, under 30% of them singletons; the top ten hold 5% to 8%. This clonotype showed up many times. Its antigen is as yet unknown. Germline V CDR1 and CDR2: SEHNR, FQNEAQ (reference sequence). Between the trimmed V and J ends, which lost 6 bases and 4 bases, there was a span of 16 bases. CDR3 size: 14 residues. The clonotype comes from a male donor with ankylosing spondylitis or in good health (not recorded which). The sequenced sample consisted of blood, either unsorted or a sorted T cell fraction (not recorded which). The chain carries TRBV7-9 and TRBJ2-7, with D possibly being TRBD1 or TRBD2 (7 bases each). The DNA for the CDR3 is TGTGCCAGCAGGAAGACAGGGAGGGTTTACGAGCAGTACTTC. Translation gives CASRKTGRVYEQYF.